The present T cell receptor beta chain was sequenced within a study of cytomegalovirus exposure and HLA in healthy donors. Turning to the study itself: Later, an analysis reported that the 130 or so validation repertoires had used the same platform as the approximately 630 first-cohort repertoires.

Overall study results and limits: TCR beta chains numbering roughly 150 were designated cytomegalovirus-associated.

As regards this clone: What it recognizes is unknown.

Separate from the 666-subject first cohort, the roughly 120-subject validation cohort was the one that the donors belonged to. The length of the CDR3 is 21 residues. With V trimmed by 7 bases and J by 4 bases, 22 bases remained unmatched. From germline, CDR1 is MDHEN and CDR2 SYDVKM. Profiling relied on immunoSEQ multiplex PCR, and the TCRdb table lists in-frame clones only, not all of them. Of roughly 60,000 clones listed, 96% are singletons. This clonotype was obtained from a man aged 18 to 29 in good health and CMV-seronegative. The V call is TRBV28, the J call TRBJ2-1; 13 nucleotides line up with TRBD2. Sequenced input: PBMCs. The CDR3 reads CASTMDRGGTSGRGGYNEQFF. CDR3 DNA sequence: TGTGCCAGCACCATGGACAGGGGTGGTACTAGCGGGAGGGGGGGTTACAATGAGCAGTTCTTC.